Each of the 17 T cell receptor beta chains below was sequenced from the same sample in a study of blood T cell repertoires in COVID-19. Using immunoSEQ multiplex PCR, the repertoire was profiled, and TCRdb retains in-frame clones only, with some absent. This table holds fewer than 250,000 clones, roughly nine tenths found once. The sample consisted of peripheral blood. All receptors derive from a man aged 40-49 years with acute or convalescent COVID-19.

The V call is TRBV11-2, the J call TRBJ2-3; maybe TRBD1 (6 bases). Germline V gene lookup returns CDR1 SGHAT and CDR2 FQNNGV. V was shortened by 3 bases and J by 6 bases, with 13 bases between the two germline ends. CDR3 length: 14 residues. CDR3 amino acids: CASSLDSQSDTQYF. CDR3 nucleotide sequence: TGTGCCAGCAGCTTGGACAGTCAGTCCGATACGCAGTATTTT.

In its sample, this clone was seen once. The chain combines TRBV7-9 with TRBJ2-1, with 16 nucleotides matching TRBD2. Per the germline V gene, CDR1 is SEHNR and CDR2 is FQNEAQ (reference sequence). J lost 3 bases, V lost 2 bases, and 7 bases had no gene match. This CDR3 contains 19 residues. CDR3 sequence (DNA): TGTGCCAGCAGCTTACCACGAGGGACTAGCGGGGGGGTCTACAATGAGCAGTTCTTC. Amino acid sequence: CASSLPRGTSGGVYNEQFF.

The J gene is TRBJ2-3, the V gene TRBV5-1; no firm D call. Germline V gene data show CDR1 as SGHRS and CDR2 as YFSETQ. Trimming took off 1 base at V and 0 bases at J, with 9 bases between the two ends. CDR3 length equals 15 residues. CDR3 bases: TGCGCCAGCAGCTTGAGTCGGAGTAGCACAGATACGCAGTATTTT. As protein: CASSLSRSSTDTQYF.

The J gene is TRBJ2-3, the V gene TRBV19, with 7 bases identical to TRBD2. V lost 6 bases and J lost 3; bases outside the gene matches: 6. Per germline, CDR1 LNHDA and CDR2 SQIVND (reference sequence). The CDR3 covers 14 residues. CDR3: CASRRGEGTDTQYF. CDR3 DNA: TGTGCCAGTAGACGGGGGGAGGGTACAGATACGCAGTATTTT.

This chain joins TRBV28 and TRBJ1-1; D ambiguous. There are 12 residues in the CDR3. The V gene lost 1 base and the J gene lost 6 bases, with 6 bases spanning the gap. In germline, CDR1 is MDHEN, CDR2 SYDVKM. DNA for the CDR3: TGTGCCAGCAGTTTATCGGTGGCTGAAGCTTTCTTT. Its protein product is CASSLSVAEAFF. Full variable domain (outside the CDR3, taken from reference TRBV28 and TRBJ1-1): DVKVTQSSRYLVKRTGEKVFLECVQDMDHENMFWYRQDPGLGLRLIYFSYDVKMKEKGDIPEGYSVSREKKERFSLILESASTNQTSMYLCASSLSVAEAFFGQGTRLTVV.

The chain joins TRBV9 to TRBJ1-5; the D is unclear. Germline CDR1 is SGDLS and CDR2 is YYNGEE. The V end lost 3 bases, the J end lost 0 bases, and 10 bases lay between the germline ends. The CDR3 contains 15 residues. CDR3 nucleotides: TGTGCCAGCAGCGCTTCGACGGGTAGCAATCAGCCCCAGCATTTT. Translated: CASSASTGSNQPQHF.

The CDR3 DNA reads as TGCGCCAGCAGCTTGGCCGGGAGCACGGAAGAGACCCAGTACTTC. It is translated as CASSLAGSTEETQYF. The chain carries TRBV5-1 and TRBJ2-5; D is perhaps TRBD2 (6 bases). The V and J ends lost 0 bases and 3 bases respectively, with 12 bases between them. The CDR3 has 15 amino acids. Germline CDR1 and CDR2: SGHRS and YFSETQ.

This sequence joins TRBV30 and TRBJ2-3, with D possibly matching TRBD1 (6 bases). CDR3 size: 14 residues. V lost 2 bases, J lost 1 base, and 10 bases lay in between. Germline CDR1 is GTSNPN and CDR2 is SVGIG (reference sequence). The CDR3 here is CAWSQKGGTDTQYF. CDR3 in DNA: TGTGCCTGGAGTCAGAAGGGGGGCACAGATACGCAGTATTTT.

CDR3 loop: CASSQDNRSLIELNEQFF. The CDR3 DNA sequence: TGTGCCAGCAGCCAAGACAACAGAAGTCTGATCGAACTCAATGAGCAGTTCTTC. The chain links TRBV3-1 (or the pseudogene TRBV3-2) to TRBJ2-1; D is unclear. Trimming stripped 0 bases from V and 6 bases from J, with 21 bases between. Germline V gives CDR1 LGHDT, CDR2 YNNKEL (reference sequence). The CDR3 consists of 18 residues.

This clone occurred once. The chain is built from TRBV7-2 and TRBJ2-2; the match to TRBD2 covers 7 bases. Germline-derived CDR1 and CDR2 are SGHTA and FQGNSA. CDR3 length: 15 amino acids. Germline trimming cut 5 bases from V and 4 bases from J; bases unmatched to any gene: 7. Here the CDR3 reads CASSAGLLGTGELFF. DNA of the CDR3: TGTGCCAGCAGCGCGGGACTACTGGGCACCGGGGAGCTGTTTTTT.

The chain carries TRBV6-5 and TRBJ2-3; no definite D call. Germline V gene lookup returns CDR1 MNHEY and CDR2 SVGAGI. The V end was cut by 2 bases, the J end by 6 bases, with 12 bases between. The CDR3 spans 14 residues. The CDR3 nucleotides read TGTGCCAGCAGTTACCGGCTAGTTGGGGATACGCAGTATTTT. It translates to CASSYRLVGDTQYF.

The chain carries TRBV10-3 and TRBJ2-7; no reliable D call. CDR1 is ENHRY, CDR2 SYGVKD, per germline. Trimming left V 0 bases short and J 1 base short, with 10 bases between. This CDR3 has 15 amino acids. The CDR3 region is CAISESGHRSYEQYF. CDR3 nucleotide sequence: TGTGCCATCAGTGAGTCGGGCCACCGATCCTACGAGCAGTACTTC.

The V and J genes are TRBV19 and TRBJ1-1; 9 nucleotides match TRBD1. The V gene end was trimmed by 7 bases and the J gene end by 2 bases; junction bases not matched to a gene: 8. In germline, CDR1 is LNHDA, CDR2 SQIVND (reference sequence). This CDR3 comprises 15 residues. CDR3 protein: CASKAGDRENTEAFF. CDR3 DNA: TGTGCCAGTAAGGCCGGGGACAGGGAAAACACTGAAGCTTTCTTT.

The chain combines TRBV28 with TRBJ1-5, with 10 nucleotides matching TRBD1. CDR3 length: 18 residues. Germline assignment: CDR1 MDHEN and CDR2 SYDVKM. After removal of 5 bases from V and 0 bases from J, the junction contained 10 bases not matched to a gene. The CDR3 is CASSPPRDRGRSNQPQHF. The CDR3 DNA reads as TGTGCCAGCAGTCCTCCCAGGGACAGGGGCCGTAGCAATCAGCCCCAGCATTTT.

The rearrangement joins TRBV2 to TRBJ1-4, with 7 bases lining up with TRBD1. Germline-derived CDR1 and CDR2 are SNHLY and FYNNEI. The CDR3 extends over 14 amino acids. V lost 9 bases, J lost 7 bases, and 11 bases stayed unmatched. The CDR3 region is CASQGRQGPEKLFF. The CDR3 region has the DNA TGTGCCAGTCAAGGGAGACAGGGACCTGAAAAACTGTTTTTT.

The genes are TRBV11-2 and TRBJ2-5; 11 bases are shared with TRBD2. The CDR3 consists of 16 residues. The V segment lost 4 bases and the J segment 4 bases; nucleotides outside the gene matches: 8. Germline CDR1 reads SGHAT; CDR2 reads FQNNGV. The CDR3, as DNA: TGTGCCAGCAGCTCTAGCGGGGGGACCACCCCAGAGACCCAGTACTTC. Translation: CASSSSGGTTPETQYF.

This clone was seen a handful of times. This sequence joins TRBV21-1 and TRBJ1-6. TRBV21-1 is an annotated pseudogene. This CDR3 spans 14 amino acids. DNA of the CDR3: TGTGCCAGCAGCAAAGCCCGCAAGCATTCACCCCTCCACTTT. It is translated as CASSKARKHSPLHF.